This T cell receptor (beta chain) is from a study of cytomegalovirus exposure and HLA in healthy donors. Concerning this clone itself: What it binds is not known.

Germline V gives CDR1 SGHDT, CDR2 YYEEEE. This CDR3 region has 16 residues. After removal of 4 bases from V and 5 bases from J, the junction contained 13 bases not matched to a gene. Study-wide points: Later work found that TCR association rates differed between HLA loci; DRB1 had the most and HLA-C the fewest.

Primers included in the PCR were 60 Vbeta and 13 Jbeta primers. Profiling relied on immunoSEQ multiplex PCR, and the TCRdb table lists in-frame clones only, not all of them. The sample has about 160,000 clones, about 77% seen once. V and J are TRBV5-6 and TRBJ2-7, with 9 bases identical to TRBD1. Sequenced material: PBMCs. The sequence was obtained from a woman aged 45-60 years in good health and CMV-seronegative. Here the CDR3 reads CASSPPGTGFIHEQYF. The CDR3 nucleotides are TGTGCCAGCAGCCCGCCCGGGACAGGGTTCATCCACGAGCAGTACTTC.